This entry is about one TCR beta chain. Its antigen is unknown. TCRdb's copy holds only in-frame clones and misses some; the assay was immunoSEQ multiplex PCR. The repertoire has 100,000 to 150,000 clones, about 87% of them found once; the top ten carry roughly 2%. The record originates from a study of cytomegalovirus exposure and HLA in healthy donors. Study conclusions and caveats: It was 150 to 200 TCR beta chains that were listed as cytomegalovirus-associated.

Sequences were obtained from PBMCs. This clonotype was sampled from a young woman in good health and CMV-seronegative.

The CDR3 sequence is CASSTGQLRMNTEAFF. The CDR3 coding sequence is TGTGCCAGCAGCACGGGACAGTTAAGGATGAACACTGAAGCTTTCTTT. The chain couples TRBV9 to TRBJ1-1; TRBD1 matches 7 bases. The CDR3 is made up of 16 amino acids. V trimming: 4 bases; J trimming: 0 bases; junction bases outside the gene matches: 9. Germline loops: CDR1 SGDLS, CDR2 YYNGEE.